A selection of T cell receptor beta chains follows, all from one sample in a study of beta chain features in type 1 diabetes. Some clones are missing from TCRdb's copy, which holds only in-frame ones; the method was immunoSEQ multiplex PCR. The table shows 500,000 to 650,000 clones, with around 12% occurring only once. Sequenced: naive CD4+ T cells from blood. Receptors originate from a man aged 25 to 40 with type 1 diabetes. Both conserved end residues are part of each CDR3. D genes are given only for firm matches. The size of a clone is reported for some rows only, either as once, few or many, or as a class for expanded clones.

CDR3 length,J gene,clone size,D gene,V gene,CDR3 protein,CDR3 DNA
15,TRBJ2-3,few,TRBD1,TRBV29-1,CSVEKQGESTDTQYF,TGCAGCGTTGAAAAACAGGGGGAAAGCACAGATACGCAGTATTTT
17,TRBJ1-6,few,TRBD1,TRBV18,CASSPASDRINNSPLHF,TGTGCCAGCTCACCCGCTTCGGACAGGATCAATAATTCACCCCTCCACTTT
13,TRBJ2-5,many,TRBD1,TRBV2,CASSGTGQETQYF,TGTGCCAGCAGTGGGACAGGGCAAGAGACCCAGTACTTC
13,TRBJ2-5,.,.,TRBV30,CAWSAGAGETQYF,TGTGCCTGGAGCGCGGGGGCAGGAGAGACCCAGTACTTC
14,TRBJ1-5,few,.,TRBV29-1,CSPSQGRGNQPQHF,TGCAGCCCCTCCCAGGGGAGAGGCAATCAGCCCCAGCATTTT
15,TRBJ1-5,few,.,TRBV5-6,CASSLRGAFGQPQHF,TGTGCCAGCAGCTTGCGGGGGGCTTTCGGTCAGCCCCAGCATTTT
13,TRBJ2-3,few,TRBD1,TRBV7-9,CASSSQGADTQYF,TGTGCCAGCAGCTCGCAGGGGGCAGATACGCAGTATTTT
18,TRBJ2-2,few,.,TRBV14,CASSQDWAKTGYTGELFF,TGTGCCAGCAGCCAAGATTGGGCGAAGACGGGATACACCGGGGAGCTGTTTTTT
11,TRBJ2-7,.,TRBD1,TRBV18,CATSGGAEQYF,TGTGCCACCTCAGGGGGTGCCGAGCAGTACTTC
13,TRBJ2-7,.,.,TRBV14,CASSQAGAYEQYF,TGTGCCAGCAGCCAGGCAGGGGCCTACGAGCAGTACTTC